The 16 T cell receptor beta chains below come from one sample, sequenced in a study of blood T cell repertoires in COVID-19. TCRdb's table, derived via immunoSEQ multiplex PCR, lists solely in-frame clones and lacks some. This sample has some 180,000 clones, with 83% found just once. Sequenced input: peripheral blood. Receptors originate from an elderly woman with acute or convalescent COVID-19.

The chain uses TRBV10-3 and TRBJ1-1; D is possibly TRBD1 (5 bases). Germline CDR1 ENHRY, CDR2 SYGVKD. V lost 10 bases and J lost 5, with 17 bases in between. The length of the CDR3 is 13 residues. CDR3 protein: CATIPGGETEAFF. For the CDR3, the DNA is TGTGCCACAATTCCCGGGGGGGAGACTGAAGCTTTCTTT.

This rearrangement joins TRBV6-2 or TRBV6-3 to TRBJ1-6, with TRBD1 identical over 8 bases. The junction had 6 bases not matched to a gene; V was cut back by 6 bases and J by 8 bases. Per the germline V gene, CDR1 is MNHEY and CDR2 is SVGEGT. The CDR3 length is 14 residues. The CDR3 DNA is TGTGCCAGCAGCTTCAGGGGGCGATATTCACCCCTCCACTTT. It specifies CASSFRGRYSPLHF.

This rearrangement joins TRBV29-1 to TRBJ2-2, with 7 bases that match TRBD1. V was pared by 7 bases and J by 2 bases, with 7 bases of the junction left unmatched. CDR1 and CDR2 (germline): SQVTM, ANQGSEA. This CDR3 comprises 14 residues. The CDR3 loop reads CSAYRGPNTGELFF. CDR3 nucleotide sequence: TGCAGCGCCTACAGGGGCCCCAACACCGGGGAGCTGTTTTTT.

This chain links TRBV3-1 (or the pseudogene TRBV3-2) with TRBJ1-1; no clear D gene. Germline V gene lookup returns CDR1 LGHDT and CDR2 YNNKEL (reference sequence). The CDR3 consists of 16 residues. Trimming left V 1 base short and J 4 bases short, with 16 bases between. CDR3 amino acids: CASSQVFSRGITEAFF. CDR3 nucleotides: TGTGCCAGCAGCCAAGTTTTTTCGCGGGGTATCACTGAAGCTTTCTTT.

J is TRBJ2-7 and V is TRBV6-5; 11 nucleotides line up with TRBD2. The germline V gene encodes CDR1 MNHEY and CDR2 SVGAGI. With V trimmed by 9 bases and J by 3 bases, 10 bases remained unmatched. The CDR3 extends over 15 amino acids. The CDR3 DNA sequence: TGTGCCAGATCCCCGACTAGCGGGGCGATCTACGAGCAGTACTTC. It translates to CARSPTSGAIYEQYF.

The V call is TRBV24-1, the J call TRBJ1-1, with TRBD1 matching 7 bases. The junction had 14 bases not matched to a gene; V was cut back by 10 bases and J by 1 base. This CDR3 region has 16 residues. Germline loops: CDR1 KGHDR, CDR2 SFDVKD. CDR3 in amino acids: CATKDRNYFTNTEAFF. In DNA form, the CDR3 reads TGTGCCACGAAGGACAGGAACTATTTCACGAACACTGAAGCTTTCTTT.

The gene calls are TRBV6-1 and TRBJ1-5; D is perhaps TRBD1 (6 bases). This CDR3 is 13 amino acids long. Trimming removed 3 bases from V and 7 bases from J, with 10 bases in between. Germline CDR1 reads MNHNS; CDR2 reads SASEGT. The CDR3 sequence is CASSEGHGQPQHF. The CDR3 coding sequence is TGTGCCAGCAGTGAGGGACACGGGCAGCCCCAGCATTTT.

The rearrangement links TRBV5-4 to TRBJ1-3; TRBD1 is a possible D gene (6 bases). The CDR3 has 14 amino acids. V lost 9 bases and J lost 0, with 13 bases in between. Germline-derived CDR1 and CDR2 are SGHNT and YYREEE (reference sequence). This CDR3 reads CAMRQELSGNTIYF. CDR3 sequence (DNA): TGTGCCATGAGACAGGAACTCTCTGGAAACACCATATATTTT. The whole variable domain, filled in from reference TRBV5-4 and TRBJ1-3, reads ETGVTQSPTHLIKTRGQQVTLRCSSQSGHNTVSWYQQALGQGPQFIFQYYREEENGRGNFPPRFSGLQFPNYSSELNVNALELDDSALYLCAMRQELSGNTIYFGEGSWLTVV.

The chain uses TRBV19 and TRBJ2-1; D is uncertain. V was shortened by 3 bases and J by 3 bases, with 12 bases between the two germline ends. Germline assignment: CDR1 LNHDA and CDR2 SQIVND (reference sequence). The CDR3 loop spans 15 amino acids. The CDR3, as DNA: TGTGCCAGTAGTATGTCGGGTACCGGCTACAATGAGCAGTTCTTC. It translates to CASSMSGTGYNEQFF. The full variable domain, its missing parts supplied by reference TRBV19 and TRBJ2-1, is DGGITQSPKYLFRKEGQNVTLSCEQNLNHDAMYWYRQDPGQGLRLIYYSQIVNDFQKGDIAEGYSVSREKKESFPLTVTSAQKNPTAFYLCASSMSGTGYNEQFFGPGTRLTVL.

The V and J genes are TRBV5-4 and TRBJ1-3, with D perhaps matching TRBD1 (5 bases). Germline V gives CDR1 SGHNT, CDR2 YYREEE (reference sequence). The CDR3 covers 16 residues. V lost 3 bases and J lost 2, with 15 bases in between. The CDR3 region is CASSWGLPGAGNTIYF. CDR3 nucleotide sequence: TGTGCCAGCAGCTGGGGACTGCCTGGGGCTGGAAACACCATATATTTT.

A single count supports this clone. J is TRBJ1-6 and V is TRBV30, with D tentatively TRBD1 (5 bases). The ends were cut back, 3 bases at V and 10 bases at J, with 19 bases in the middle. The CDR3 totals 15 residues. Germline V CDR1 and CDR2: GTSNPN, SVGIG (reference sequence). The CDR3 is CAWSRGTGLSSPLHF. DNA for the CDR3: TGTGCCTGGAGCAGAGGGACGGGACTATCCTCACCCCTCCACTTT.

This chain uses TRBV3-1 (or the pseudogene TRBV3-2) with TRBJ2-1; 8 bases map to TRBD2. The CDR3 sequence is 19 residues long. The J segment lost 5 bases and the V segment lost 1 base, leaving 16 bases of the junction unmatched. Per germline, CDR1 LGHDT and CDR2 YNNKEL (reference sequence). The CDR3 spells CASSQGGLLAGPENNEQFF. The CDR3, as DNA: TGTGCCAGCAGCCAAGGTGGTTTGTTAGCGGGGCCGGAAAACAATGAGCAGTTCTTC.

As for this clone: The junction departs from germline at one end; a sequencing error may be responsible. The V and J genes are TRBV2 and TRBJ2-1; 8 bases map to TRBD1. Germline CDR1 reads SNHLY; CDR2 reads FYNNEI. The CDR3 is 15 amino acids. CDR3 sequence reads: CASREDRGPYNEQFF. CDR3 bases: TGTGCCAGCAGGGAAGACAGGGGTCCCTACAATGAGCAGTTCTTC.

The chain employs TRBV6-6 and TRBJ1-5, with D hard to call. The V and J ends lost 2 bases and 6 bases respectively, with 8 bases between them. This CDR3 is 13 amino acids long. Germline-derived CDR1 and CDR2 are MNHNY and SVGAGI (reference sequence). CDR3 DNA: TGTGCCAGCAGTTACGGTCCGGGTCAGCCCCAGCATTTT. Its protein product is CASSYGPGQPQHF.

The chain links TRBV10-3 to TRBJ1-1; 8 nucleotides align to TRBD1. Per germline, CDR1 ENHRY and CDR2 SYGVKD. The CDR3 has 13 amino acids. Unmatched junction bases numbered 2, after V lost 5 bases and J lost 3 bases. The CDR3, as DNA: TGTGCCATCAGTCAGGGGGCTGACACTGAAGCTTTCTTT. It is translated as CAISQGADTEAFF.

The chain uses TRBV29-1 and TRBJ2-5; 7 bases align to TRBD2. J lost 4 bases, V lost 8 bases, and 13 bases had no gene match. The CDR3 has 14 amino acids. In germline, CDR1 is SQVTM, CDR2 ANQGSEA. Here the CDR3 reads CSYLGGWVSETQYF. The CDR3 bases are TGCAGCTACTTGGGGGGGTGGGTGTCAGAGACCCAGTACTTC.